This TCR beta chain was found in a study of blood T cell repertoires in COVID-19. Study at large: Whether acute or convalescent, the COVID-19 samples came from the United States, Italy and Spain.

Trimming at V came to 0 bases and at J to 0 bases, leaving 3 bases not matched to a gene. Germline V gene sequence: CDR1 SGHVS, CDR2 FQNEAQ. This CDR3 has 17 residues. Per the original data handling: By means of reference gene primer amplification, nucleated cell counts were estimated. The method was immunoSEQ multiplex PCR; TCRdb's version includes in-frame clones alone and lacks a portion of them. That table furnishes V, J and clone size, whereas the DNA furnished D and trimming. The table records about 200,000 clones, about four fifths of them present only once. The rearrangement joins TRBV7-8 to TRBJ1-5, with 9 bases identical to TRBD1. The sequence came from a woman aged 50 to 60 with acute or convalescent COVID-19. Sequencing was done on a sample of peripheral blood. In DNA, the CDR3 is TGTGCCAGCAGCTTAGCCGGGACAGGGTATAGCAATCAGCCCCAGCATTTT. This gives the protein CASSLAGTGYSNQPQHF.